This T cell receptor (beta chain) is from a study of blood T cell repertoires in COVID-19. Background on the study: There were acute and convalescent COVID-19 samples, and they came from the United States, Italy and Spain. T cells, B-cell-depleted T cells, or PBMCs supplied cDNA or gDNA.

The CDR3 sequence is 13 residues long. Trimming took off 3 bases at V and 7 bases at J, with 13 bases between the two ends. Germline V CDR1 and CDR2: LNHDA, SQIVND (reference sequence). Per the study methods: Counts of nucleated cells, estimated from reference gene primer amplification, were obtained. This table comes from immunoSEQ multiplex PCR, and its TCRdb copy is limited to in-frame clones, with some not included. D and trimming come from the DNA, and the V and J calls and clone size come from that table. The sample lists about 79,000 clones, roughly 91% seen once, with over 11% in the top ten.

Sequencing was carried out using peripheral blood. The chain recombines TRBV19 with TRBJ2-7; tentatively, D is TRBD1 (5 bases). This receptor was identified in a man in his 70s with active or convalescent COVID-19. The CDR3 loop reads CASSIHRLGEQYF. The CDR3 DNA is TGTGCCAGTAGTATCCACAGGCTGGGGGAGCAGTACTTC.